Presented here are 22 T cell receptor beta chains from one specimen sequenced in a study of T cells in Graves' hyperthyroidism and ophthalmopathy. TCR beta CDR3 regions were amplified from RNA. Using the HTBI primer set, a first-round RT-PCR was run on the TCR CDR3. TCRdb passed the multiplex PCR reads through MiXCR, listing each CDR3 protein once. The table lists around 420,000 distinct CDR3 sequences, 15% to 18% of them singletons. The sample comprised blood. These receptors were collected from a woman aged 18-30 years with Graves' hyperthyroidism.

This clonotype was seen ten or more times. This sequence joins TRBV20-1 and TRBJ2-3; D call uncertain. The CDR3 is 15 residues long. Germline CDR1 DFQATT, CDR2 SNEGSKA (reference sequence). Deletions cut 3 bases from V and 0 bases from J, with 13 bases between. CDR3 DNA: TGCAGTGCTAGTGTCTGGCATATTAGCACAGATACGCAGTATTTT. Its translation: CSASVWHISTDTQYF.

Written as DNA, the CDR3 is TGTGCCAGCAGTTACCTTTACACCATATATTTT. Amino acids: CASSYLYTIYF. The chain couples TRBV6-5 to TRBJ1-3; no clear D. The CDR3 consists of 11 residues. Germline loops: CDR1 MNHEY, CDR2 SVGAGI. The germline V and J ends were trimmed by 2 bases and 8 bases, with 4 bases remaining between them.

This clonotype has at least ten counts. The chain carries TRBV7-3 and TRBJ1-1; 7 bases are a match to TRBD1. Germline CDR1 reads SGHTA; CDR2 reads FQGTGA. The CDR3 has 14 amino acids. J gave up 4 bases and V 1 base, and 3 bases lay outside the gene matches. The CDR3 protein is CASSLRGTATEAFF. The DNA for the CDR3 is TGTGCCAGCAGCTTAAGAGGGACAGCCACTGAAGCTTTCTTT. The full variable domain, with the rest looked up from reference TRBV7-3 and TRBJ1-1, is GAGVSQTPSNKVTEKGKYVELRCDPISGHTALYWYRQSLGQGPEFLIYFQGTGAADDSGLPNDRFFAVRPEGSVSTLKIQRTERGDSAVYLCASSLRGTATEAFFGQGTRLTVV.

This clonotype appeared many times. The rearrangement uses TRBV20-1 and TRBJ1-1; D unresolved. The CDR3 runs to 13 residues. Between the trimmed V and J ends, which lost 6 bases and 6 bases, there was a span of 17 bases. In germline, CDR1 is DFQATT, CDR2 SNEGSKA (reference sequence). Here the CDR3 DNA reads TGCAGTGCAACCGGGAGTTGGAGGTCTGAAGCTTTCTTT. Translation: CSATGSWRSEAFF.

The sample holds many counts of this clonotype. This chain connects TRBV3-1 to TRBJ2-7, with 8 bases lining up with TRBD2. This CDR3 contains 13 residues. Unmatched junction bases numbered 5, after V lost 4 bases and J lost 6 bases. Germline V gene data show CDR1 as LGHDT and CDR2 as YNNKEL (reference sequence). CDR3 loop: CASSLLGLAEQYF. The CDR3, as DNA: TGTGCCAGCAGCCTCCTTGGACTAGCCGAGCAGTACTTC.

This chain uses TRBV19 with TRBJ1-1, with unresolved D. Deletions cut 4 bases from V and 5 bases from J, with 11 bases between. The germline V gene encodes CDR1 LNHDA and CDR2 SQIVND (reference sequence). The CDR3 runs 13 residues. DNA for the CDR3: TGTGCCAGTAGTACATGGGATGGTACTGAAGCTTTCTTT. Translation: CASSTWDGTEAFF.

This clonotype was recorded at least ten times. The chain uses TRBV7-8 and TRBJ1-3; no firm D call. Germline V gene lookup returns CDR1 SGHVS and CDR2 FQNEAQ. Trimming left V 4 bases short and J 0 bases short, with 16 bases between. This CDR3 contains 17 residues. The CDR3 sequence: CASSSLLDVHSGNTIYF. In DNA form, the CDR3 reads TGTGCCAGCAGCTCCCTCTTAGATGTACACTCTGGAAACACCATATATTTT. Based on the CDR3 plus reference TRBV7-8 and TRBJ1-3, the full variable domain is GAGVSQSPRYKVAKRGQDVALRCDPISGHVSLFWYQQALGQGPEFLTYFQNEAQLDKSGLPSDRFFAERPEGSVSTLKIQRTQQEDSAVYLCASSSLLDVHSGNTIYFGEGSWLTVV.

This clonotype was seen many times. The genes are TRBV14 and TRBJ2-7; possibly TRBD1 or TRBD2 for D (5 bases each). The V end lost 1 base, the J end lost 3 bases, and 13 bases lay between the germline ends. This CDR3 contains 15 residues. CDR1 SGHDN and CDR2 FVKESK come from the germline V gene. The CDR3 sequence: CASSQVGTGYYEQYF. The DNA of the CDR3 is TGTGCCAGCAGCCAAGTAGGGACGGGTTACTACGAGCAGTACTTC.

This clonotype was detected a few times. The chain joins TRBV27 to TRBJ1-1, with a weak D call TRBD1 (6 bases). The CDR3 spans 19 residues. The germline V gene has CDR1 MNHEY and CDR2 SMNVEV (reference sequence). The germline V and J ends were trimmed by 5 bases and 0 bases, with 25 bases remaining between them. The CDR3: CASSLSSWDKNALNTEAFF. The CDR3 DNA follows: TGTGCCAGCAGTCTCTCTTCGTGGGACAAAAATGCCCTGAACACTGAAGCTTTCTTT.

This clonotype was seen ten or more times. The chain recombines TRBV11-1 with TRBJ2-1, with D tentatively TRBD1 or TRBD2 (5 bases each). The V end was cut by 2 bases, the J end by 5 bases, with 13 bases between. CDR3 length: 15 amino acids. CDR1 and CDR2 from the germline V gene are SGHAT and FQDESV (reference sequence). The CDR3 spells CASSLNGAGNNEQFF. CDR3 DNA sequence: TGTGCCAGCAGCTTAAACGGGGCCGGCAACAATGAGCAGTTCTTC.

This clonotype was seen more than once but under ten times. The CDR3 DNA sequence: TGCAGTGCTAGAGATACAAGACTGAGCTCCTACGAGCAGTACTTC. Protein: CSARDTRLSSYEQYF. The chain joins TRBV20-1 to TRBJ2-7, with unresolved D. This CDR3 has 15 amino acids. Germline V gene sequence: CDR1 DFQATT, CDR2 SNEGSKA (reference sequence). V was trimmed by 0 bases and J by 0 bases, leaving 12 bases between them.

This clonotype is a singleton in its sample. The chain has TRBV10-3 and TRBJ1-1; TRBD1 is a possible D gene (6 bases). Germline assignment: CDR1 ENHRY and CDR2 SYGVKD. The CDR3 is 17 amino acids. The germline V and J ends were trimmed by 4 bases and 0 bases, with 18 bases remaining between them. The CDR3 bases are TGTGCCATCAGTGGAGGGGGTTTCGTCGACATGAACACTGAAGCTTTCTTT. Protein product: CAISGGGFVDMNTEAFF.

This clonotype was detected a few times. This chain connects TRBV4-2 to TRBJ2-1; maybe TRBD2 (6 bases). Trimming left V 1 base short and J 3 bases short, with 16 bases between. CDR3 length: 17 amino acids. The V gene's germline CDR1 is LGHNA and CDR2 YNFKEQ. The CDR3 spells CASSQGLVEGVYNEQFF. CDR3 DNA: TGTGCCAGCAGCCAAGGACTAGTCGAAGGGGTCTACAATGAGCAGTTCTTC.

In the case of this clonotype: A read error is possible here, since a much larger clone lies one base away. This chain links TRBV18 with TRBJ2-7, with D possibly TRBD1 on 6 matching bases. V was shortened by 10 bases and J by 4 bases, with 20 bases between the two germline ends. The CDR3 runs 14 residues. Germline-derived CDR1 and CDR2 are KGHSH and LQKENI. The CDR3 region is CANSKEQGRYEQYF. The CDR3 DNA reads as TGTGCCAACTCGAAGGAACAGGGACGGTACGAGCAGTACTTC.

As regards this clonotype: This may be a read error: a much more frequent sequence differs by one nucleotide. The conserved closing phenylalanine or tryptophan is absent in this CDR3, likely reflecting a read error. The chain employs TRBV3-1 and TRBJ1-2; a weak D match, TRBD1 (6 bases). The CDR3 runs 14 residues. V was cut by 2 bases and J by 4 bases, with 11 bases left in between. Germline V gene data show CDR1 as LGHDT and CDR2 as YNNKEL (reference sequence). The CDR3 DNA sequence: TGTGCCAGCAGCCAAACAACAGGGAGCTATGGCTACACCCTC. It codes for CASSQTTGSYGYTL.

Here the CDR3 DNA reads TGTGCCAGCAGCCCCATGGCGGGCGGAAACACCATATATTTT. This gives the protein CASSPMAGGNTIYF. The chain couples TRBV7-9 to TRBJ1-3; D is uncertain. V was pared by 5 bases and J by 4 bases, with 12 bases between. Germline values: CDR1 SEHNR, CDR2 FQNEAQ (reference sequence). The CDR3 is made up of 14 amino acids.

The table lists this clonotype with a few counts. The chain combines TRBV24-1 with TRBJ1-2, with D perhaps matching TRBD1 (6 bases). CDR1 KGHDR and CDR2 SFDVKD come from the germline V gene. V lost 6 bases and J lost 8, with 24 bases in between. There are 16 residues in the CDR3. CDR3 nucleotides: TGTGCCACCAGTCCCCCCCGGGTTAGGACAGTGGAAGGCTACACCTTC. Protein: CATSPPRVRTVEGYTF.

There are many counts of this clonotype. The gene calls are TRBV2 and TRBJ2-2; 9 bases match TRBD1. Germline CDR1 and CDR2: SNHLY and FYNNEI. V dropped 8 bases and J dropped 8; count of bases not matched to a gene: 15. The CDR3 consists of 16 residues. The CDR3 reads CASGWDREARPGELFF. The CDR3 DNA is TGTGCCAGCGGGTGGGACAGGGAGGCCAGGCCAGGGGAGCTGTTTTTT.

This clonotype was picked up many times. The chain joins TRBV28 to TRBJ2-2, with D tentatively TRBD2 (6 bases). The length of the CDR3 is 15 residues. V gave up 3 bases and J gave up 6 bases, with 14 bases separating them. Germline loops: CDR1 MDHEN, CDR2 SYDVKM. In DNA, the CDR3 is TGTGCCAGCAGTTTCCGCGGGGCGGGCGCCGGGGAGCTGTTTTTT. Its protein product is CASSFRGAGAGELFF.

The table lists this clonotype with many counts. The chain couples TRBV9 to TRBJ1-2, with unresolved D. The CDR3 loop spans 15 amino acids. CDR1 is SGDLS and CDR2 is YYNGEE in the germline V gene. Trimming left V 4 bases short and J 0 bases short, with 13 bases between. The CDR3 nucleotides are TGTGCCAGCAGCCCAGTAGGCCGGGCTAACTATGGCTACACCTTC. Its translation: CASSPVGRANYGYTF.

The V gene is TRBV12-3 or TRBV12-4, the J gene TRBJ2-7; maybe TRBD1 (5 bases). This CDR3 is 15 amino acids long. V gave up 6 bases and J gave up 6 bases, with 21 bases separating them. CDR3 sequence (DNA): TGTGCCAGCAGCTCATACGGCCAGGGCGCAGCCGAGCAGTACTTC. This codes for CASSSYGQGAAEQYF.

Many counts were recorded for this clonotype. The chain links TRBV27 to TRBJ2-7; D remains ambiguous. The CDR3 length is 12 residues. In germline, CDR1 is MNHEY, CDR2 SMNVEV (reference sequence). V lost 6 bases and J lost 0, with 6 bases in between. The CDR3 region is CASRPSSYEQYF. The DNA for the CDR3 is TGTGCCAGCAGACCAAGCTCCTACGAGCAGTACTTC.